This T cell receptor beta chain stems from a study of response to subunit inactivated influenza vaccine. Study findings and constraints: There was a suggestion from the authors that each seasonal influenza vaccination recruits few new T cells.

Trimming removed 5 bases from V and 0 bases from J, with 12 bases in between. The CDR3 consists of 16 residues. Germline V gene lookup returns CDR1 SGHRS and CDR2 YFSETQ. There are a few counts of this clonotype. Its antigen is unknown. Using its own MiXCR run on the RT-PCR reads, TCRdb lists one record per CDR3 protein. The sample shows hundreds of thousands of distinct CDR3 sequences, approximately 10% of them seen only once. This chain uses TRBV5-1 with TRBJ2-6, with D uncertain. This specimen consisted of PBMCs from blood, obtained 45 days after vaccination. This TCR derives from a man aged 50 to 59 who received an inactivated influenza vaccine. CDR3 sequence reads: CASSPQPRSGANVLTF. The CDR3 bases are TGCGCCAGCAGTCCTCAACCGCGCTCTGGGGCCAACGTCCTGACTTTC.